This T cell receptor (beta chain) was sequenced in a study of OX40 agonist ivuxolimab in advanced cancers. Whole-study context: Three patients, one with hepatocellular carcinoma and two with cutaneous melanoma, achieved partial responses.

Findings and limits, study-wide: Among the lowest levels of clonal expansion were found in partial responders at 0.1-3.0 mg/kg. Normalized T-cell clonal expansion was also low in a subset of nonresponders.

Remarks on this clone: Antigen unknown.

Profiling relied on immunoSEQ multiplex PCR, and the TCRdb table lists in-frame clones only, not all of them. The sample yields 65,000 to 100,000 clones, roughly 94% seen once. The CDR3 runs 16 residues. The germline V gene has CDR1 SGHDT and CDR2 YYEEEE. V lost 4 bases, J lost 2 bases, and 10 bases stayed unmatched. This TCR came from an adult with an advanced solid tumor such as melanoma, head and neck, liver or kidney cancer. Material: CD4+ or CD8+ T cells sorted from blood, obtained in a trial of the OX40 agonist ivuxolimab. The chain uses TRBV5-6 and TRBJ2-3, with 7 bases lining up with TRBD1. CDR3 in amino acids: CASSVPLGQFTDTQYF. DNA of the CDR3: TGTGCCAGCAGCGTCCCCCTGGGACAGTTCACAGATACGCAGTATTTT.